This T cell receptor beta chain was recorded in a study of blood T cell repertoires in COVID-19. Study-wide background: The United States, Italy and Spain supplied acute and convalescent COVID-19 samples.

CDR1 and CDR2 from the germline V gene are MNHEY and SVGAGI. CDR3 length: 13 residues. The V end lost 0 bases, the J end lost 5 bases, and 7 bases lay between the germline ends. Original methodology: Researchers report that nucleated cell counts were estimated from reference gene primer amplification. Some clones are missing from TCRdb's copy, which holds only in-frame ones; the method was immunoSEQ multiplex PCR. That table gives V, J and clone size, and the DNA gave D and trimming. The data contain 95,000 to 110,000 clones, roughly nine tenths of them singletons. The sequenced sample was peripheral blood. The TCR sequence derives from a human donor in a cohort sampled during active COVID-19. The chain carries TRBV6-5 and TRBJ2-5; D not resolved. The CDR3 region is CASSYSTRETQYF. CDR3 DNA: TGTGCCAGCAGTTACTCCACCAGGGAGACCCAGTACTTC.